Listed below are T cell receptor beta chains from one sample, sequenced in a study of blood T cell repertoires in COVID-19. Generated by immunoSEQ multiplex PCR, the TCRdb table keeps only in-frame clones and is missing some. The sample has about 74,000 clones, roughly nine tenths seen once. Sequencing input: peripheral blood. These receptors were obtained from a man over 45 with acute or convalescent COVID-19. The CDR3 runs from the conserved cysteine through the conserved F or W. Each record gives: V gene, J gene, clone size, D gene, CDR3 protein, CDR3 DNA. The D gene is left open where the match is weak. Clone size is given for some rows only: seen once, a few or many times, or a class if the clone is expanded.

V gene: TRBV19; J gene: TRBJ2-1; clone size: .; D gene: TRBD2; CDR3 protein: CASSLSGSAYNEQFF; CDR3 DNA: TGTGCCAGTAGTCTTAGCGGGAGCGCCTACAATGAGCAGTTCTTC
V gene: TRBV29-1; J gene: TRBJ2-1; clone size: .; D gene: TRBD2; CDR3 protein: CSVASGSSYNEQFF; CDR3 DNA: TGCAGCGTCGCTAGCGGGAGTTCCTACAATGAGCAGTTCTTC
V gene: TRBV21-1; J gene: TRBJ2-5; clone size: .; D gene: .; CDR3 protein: CASTALGGTSLETQYF; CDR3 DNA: TGTGCCAGCACCGCACTAGGGGGGACTAGCTTAGAGACCCAGTACTTC
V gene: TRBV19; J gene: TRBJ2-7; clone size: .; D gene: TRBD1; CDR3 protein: CASSIDGTGSYEQYF; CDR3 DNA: TGTGCCAGTAGTATAGATGGGACAGGGAGCTACGAGCAGTACTTC
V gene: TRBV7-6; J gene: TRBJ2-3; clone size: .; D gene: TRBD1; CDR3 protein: CASSRQGTSTDTQYF; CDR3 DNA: TGTGCCAGCAGCCGACAGGGAACTAGCACAGATACGCAGTATTTT
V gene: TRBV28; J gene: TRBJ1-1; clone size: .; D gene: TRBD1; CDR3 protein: CASLERGRGVTEAFF; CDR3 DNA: TGTGCCAGCCTAGAGAGGGGCAGGGGGGTCACTGAAGCTTTCTTT
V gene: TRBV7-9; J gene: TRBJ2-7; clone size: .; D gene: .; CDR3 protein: CASSLGARDEQYF; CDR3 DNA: TGTGCCAGCAGCTTAGGGGCACGCGACGAGCAGTACTTC
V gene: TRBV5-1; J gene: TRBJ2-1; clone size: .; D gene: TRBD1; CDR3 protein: CASSPSGGQGHNEQFF; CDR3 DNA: TGCGCCAGCAGCCCGAGTGGGGGACAGGGACACAATGAGCAGTTCTTC
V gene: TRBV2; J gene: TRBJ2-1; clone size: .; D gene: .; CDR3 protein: CASSDLGGPFSYNEQFF; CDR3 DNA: TGTGCCAGCAGTGACTTGGGGGGGCCGTTCTCCTACAATGAGCAGTTCTTC
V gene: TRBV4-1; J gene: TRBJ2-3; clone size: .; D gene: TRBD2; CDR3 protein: CASSQGTSGRPTDTQYF; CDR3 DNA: TGCGCCAGCAGCCAAGGGACTAGCGGGAGACCCACAGATACGCAGTATTTT
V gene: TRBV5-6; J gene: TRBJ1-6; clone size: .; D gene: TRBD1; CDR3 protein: CASSSLDRDGSPLHF; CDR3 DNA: TGTGCCAGCAGCTCTCTGGACAGGGACGGTTCACCCCTCCACTTT
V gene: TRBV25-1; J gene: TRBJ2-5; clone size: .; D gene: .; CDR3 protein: CASKTTGTHQETQYF; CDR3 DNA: TGTGCCAGCAAGACGACAGGGACTCATCAAGAGACCCAGTACTTC
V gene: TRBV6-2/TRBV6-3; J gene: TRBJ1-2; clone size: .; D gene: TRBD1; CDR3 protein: CASSYPPGQFNYGYTF; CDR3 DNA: TGTGCCAGCAGTTACCCTCCGGGACAGTTTAACTATGGCTACACCTTC
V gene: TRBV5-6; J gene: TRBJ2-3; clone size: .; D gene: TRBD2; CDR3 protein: CASRGLAGGTDTQYF; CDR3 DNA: TGTGCCAGCAGAGGACTAGCGGGAGGGACAGATACGCAGTATTTT
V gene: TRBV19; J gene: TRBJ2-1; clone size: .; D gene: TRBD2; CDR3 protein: CASRLGRLAGVDRNEQFF; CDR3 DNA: TGTGCCAGTAGATTGGGCCGACTAGCGGGAGTCGATAGGAATGAGCAGTTCTTC
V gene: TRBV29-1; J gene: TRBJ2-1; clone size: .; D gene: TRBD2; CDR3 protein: CSVGTSGNYEQFF; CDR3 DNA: TGCAGCGTTGGGACTAGCGGGAATTATGAGCAGTTCTTC
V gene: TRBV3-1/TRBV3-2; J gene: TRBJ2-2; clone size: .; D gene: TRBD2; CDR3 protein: CASSFWTSGFTGELFF; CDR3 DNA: TGTGCCAGCAGCTTTTGGACTAGCGGGTTCACCGGGGAGCTGTTTTTT
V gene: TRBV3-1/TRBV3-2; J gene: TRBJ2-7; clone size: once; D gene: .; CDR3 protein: CASSQDLAVIQGIDSYEQYF; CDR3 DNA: TGTGCCAGCAGCCAAGATCTTGCGGTGATACAGGGTATAGACTCCTACGAGCAGTACTTC
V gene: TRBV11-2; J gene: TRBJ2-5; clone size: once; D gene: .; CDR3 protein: CASRGQLEETQYF; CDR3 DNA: TGTGCCAGCAGAGGACAGTTAGAAGAGACCCAGTACTTC
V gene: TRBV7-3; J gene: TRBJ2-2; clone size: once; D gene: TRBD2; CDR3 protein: CASSLRLAGGPTGELFF; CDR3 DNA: TGTGCCAGCAGCTTAAGACTAGCGGGAGGGCCCACCGGGGAGCTGTTTTTT
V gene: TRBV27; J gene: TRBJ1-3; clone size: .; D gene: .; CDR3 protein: CASSLRGGAGNTIYF; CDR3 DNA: TGTGCCAGCAGTTTAAGAGGCGGGGCTGGAAACACCATATATTTT
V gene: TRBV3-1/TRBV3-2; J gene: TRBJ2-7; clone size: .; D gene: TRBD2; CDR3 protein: CASSQDKGLAGGSSYEQYF; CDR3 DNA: TGTGCCAGCAGCCAAGATAAGGGACTAGCGGGAGGGAGCTCCTACGAGCAGTACTTC
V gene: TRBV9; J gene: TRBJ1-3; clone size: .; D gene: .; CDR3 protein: CASSVAPGNSGNTIYF; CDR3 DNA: TGTGCCAGCAGCGTAGCTCCCGGGAACTCTGGAAACACCATATATTTT
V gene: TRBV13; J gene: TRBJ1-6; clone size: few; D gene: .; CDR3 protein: CASSPPRAGNSPLHF; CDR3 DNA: TGTGCCAGCAGCCCACCCAGGGCCGGGAATTCACCCCTCCACTTT
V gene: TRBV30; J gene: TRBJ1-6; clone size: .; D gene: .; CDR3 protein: CAWTLYNSPLHF; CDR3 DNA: TGTGCCTGGACTCTTTATAATTCACCCCTCCACTTT
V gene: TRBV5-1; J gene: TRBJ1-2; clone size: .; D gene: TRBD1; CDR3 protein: CASSWDRGGEKGYTF; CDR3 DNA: TGCGCCAGCAGCTGGGACAGGGGAGGGGAAAAAGGCTACACCTTC
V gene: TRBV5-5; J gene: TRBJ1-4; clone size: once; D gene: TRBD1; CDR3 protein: CASSKGTGRNEKLFF; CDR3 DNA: TGTGCCAGCAGCAAGGGGACAGGTCGTAATGAAAAACTGTTTTTT
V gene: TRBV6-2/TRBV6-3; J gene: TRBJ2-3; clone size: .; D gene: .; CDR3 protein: CASSYSYRFTDTQYF; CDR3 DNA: TGTGCCAGCAGTTACTCTTACAGGTTCACAGATACGCAGTATTTT
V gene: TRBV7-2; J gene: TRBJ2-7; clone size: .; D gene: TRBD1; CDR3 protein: CASSPTQGNYEQYF; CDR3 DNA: TGTGCCAGCAGCCCGACACAGGGGAACTACGAGCAGTACTTC
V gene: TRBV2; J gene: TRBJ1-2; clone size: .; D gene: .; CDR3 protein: CASSNRENYGYTF; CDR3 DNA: TGTGCCAGCAGTAACAGGGAGAACTATGGCTACACCTTC
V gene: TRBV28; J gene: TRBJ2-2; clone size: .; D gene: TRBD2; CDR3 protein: CASSKGLAGANTGELFF; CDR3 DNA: TGTGCCAGCAGTAAGGGACTAGCGGGGGCGAACACCGGGGAGCTGTTTTTT
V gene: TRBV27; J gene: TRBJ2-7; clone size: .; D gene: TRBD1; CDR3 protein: CASRGTGTGGLEQYF; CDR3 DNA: TGTGCCAGCAGGGGTACCGGGACAGGGGGCCTCGAGCAGTACTTC